What follows are 6 T cell receptor beta chains derived from one specimen sequenced in a study of blood T cell repertoires in COVID-19. Libraries were prepared by immunoSEQ multiplex PCR; TCRdb keeps only in-frame clonotypes and omits some of them. Of 90,000 to 150,000 clones listed, roughly 80% are singletons. The specimen was peripheral blood. The receptors here all came from a man aged 65 to 85 with acute or convalescent COVID-19.

This clone has a handful of counts. The chain employs TRBV19 and TRBJ2-1; 9 bases fit TRBD2. Germline-derived CDR1 and CDR2 are LNHDA and SQIVND (reference sequence). Trimming cost V 7 bases and J 4 bases; bases outside gene matches: 11. The CDR3 has 16 amino acids. The CDR3 sequence: CASKSPREGYYNEQFF. CDR3 bases: TGTGCCAGTAAAAGTCCGCGGGAGGGCTATTACAATGAGCAGTTCTTC.

V usage is TRBV2 and J usage is TRBJ1-4; 8 bases fit TRBD1. J was trimmed by 3 bases and V by 6 bases; bases with no gene match: 3. This CDR3 contains 14 residues. Germline CDR1 reads SNHLY; CDR2 reads FYNNEI. Here the CDR3 reads CASRVQGANEKLFF. Written as DNA, the CDR3 is TGTGCCAGCAGGGTACAGGGGGCTAATGAAAAACTGTTTTTT.

The chain links TRBV5-1 to TRBJ1-5; 7 bases are shared with TRBD1. The germline CDR1 and CDR2 sequences are SGHRS and YFSETQ. The CDR3 has 14 amino acids. The V gene end was trimmed by 5 bases and the J gene end by 2 bases; junction bases not matched to a gene: 4. The DNA for the CDR3 is TGCGCCAGCAGTGAGGGGGCCGGCAATCAGCCCCAGCATTTT. Its protein product is CASSEGAGNQPQHF.

A few counts support this clone. The rearrangement links TRBV20-1 to TRBJ1-2; no firm D call. The length of the CDR3 is 12 residues. The germline CDR1 and CDR2 sequences are DFQATT and SNEGSKA (reference sequence). Between the trimmed V and J ends, which lost 3 bases and 0 bases, there was a span of 5 bases. CDR3: CSASLPNYGYTF. The DNA for the CDR3 is TGCAGTGCTAGTCTCCCTAACTATGGCTACACCTTC.

This rearrangement joins TRBV7-9 to TRBJ1-2, with 9 bases matching TRBD1. This CDR3 has 14 amino acids. Germline CDR1 reads SEHNR; CDR2 reads FQNEAQ (reference sequence). With 6 bases clipped from V and 3 bases from J, the junction kept 5 bases outside the gene matches. CDR3 sequence: CASRPGQGHYGYTF. The CDR3 nucleotides are TGTGCCAGCAGGCCGGGACAGGGTCACTATGGCTACACCTTC.

The rearrangement joins TRBV5-1 to TRBJ2-7; no firm D call. The CDR3 totals 19 residues. Trimming removed 1 base at V and 5 bases at J, with 28 bases between. CDR1 and CDR2 (germline): SGHRS, YFSETQ. The CDR3 here is CASSLRAPTQLGRTHEQYF. The CDR3 coding sequence is TGCGCCAGCAGCTTGAGAGCTCCGACCCAGCTGGGCCGAACTCACGAGCAGTACTTC.